The source of this T cell receptor (beta chain) is a study of CD8 T cells in ankylosing spondylitis. Broader study findings: Disease-linked clones reportedly concentrated significantly in matched ankylosing spondylitis synovial fluid. Earlier reports found some motif variants in synovial fluid and blood in reactive arthritis. In ankylosing spondylitis blood, a motif of roughly eight highly homologous TCR beta variants appeared characteristic.

This clonotype was counted between two and nine times. As yet, its antigen is unknown. Making use of molecular barcodes, quantitative 5'-RACE generated TCR beta libraries. From the 5' RACE reads, TCRdb called clonotypes with MiXCR, one entry per CDR3 protein. Here the sample spans about 480,000 distinct CDR3 sequences, roughly 17% being singletons. V lost 1 base to trimming and J lost 2 bases; unmatched junction nucleotides: 7. The germline CDR1 and CDR2 sequences are SGHTA and FQGTGA. The CDR3 is made up of 17 amino acids. The sample taken for sequencing was blood, either unsorted or a sorted T cell fraction (not recorded which). The chain joins TRBV7-3 to TRBJ2-3; 9 nucleotides match TRBD2. This clonotype was obtained from a male donor with ankylosing spondylitis. In nucleotides, the CDR3 is TGTGCCAGCAGCTTAAAGGGTAGCGGGGGACTCACAGATACGCAGTATTTT. It yields the protein CASSLKGSGGLTDTQYF.